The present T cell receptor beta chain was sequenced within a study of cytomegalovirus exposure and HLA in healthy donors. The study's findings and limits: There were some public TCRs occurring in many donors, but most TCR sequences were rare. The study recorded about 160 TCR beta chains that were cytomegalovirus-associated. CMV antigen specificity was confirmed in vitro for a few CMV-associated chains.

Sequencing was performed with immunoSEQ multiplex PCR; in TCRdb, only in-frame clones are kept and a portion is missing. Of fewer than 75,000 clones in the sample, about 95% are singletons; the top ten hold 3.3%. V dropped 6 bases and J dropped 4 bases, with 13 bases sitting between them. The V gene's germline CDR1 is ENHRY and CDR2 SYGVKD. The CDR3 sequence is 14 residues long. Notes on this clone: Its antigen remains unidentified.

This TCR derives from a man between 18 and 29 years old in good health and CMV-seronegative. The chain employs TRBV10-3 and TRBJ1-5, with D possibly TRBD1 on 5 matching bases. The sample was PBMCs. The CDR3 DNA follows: TGTGCCATCAGATCGGACACCGAGAATCAGCCCCAGCATTTT. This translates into CAIRSDTENQPQHF.